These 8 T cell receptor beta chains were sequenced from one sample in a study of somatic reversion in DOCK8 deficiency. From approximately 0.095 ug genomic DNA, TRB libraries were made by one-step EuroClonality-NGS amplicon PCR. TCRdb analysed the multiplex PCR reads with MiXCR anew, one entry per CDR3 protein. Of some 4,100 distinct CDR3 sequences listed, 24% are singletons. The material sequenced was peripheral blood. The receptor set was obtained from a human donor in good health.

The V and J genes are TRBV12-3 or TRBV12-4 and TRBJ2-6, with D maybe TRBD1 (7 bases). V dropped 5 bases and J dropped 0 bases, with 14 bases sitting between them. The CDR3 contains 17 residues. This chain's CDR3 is CASSPRQGLSGANVLTF. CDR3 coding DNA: TGTGCCAGCAGTCCCAGACAGGGACTCTCTGGGGCCAACGTCCTGACTTTC.

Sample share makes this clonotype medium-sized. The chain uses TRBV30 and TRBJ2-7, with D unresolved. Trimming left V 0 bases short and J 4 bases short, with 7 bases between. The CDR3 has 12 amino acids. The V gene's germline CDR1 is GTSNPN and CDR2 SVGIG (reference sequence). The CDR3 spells CAWSVIGYEQYF. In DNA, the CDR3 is TGTGCCTGGAGTGTAATAGGATACGAGCAGTACTTC.

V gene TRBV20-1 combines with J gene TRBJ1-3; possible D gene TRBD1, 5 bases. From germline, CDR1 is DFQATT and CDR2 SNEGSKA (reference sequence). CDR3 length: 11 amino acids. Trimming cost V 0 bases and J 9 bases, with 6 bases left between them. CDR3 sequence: CSARDGGTIYF. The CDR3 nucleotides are TGCAGTGCTAGAGATGGGGGCACCATATATTTT.

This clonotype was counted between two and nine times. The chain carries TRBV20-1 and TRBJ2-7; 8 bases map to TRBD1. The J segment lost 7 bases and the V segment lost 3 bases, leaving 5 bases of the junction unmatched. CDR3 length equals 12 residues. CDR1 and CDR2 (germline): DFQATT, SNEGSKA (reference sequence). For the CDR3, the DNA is TGCAGTGCTAGCCAGACAGGGGAGGAGCAGTACTTC. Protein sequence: CSASQTGEEQYF.

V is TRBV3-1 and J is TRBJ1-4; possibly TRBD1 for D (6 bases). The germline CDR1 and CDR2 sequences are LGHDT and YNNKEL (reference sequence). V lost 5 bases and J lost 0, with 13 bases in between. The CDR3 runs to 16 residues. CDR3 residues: CASSIQGGATNEKLFF. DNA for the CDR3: TGTGCCAGCAGCATACAAGGGGGTGCAACTAATGAAAAACTGTTTTTT.

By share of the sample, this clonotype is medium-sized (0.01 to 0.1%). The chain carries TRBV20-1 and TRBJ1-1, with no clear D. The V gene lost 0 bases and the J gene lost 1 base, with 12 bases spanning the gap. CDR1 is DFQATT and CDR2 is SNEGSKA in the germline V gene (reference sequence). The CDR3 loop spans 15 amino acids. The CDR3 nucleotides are TGCAGTGCTAGAGATTATGTGGGTGGGAACACTGAAGCTTTCTTT. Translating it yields CSARDYVGGNTEAFF.

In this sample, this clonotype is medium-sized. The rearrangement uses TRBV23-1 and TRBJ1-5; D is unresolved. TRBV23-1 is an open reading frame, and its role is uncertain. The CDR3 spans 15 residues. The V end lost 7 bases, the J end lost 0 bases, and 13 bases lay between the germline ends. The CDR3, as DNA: TGCGCCAGCAAATTACCGGGCCCTAGCAATCAGCCCCAGCATTTT. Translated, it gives CASKLPGPSNQPQHF.

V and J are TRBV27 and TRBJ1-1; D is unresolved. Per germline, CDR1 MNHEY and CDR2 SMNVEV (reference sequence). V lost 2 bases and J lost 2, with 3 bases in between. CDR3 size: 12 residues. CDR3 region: CASSLHNTEAFF. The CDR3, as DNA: TGTGCCAGCAGTTTACATAACACTGAAGCTTTCTTT.